These T cell receptor beta chains were read from a single sample in a study of CD8 T cells in ankylosing spondylitis. TCRdb re-called the 5' RACE reads with MiXCR, one entry per CDR3 protein. The sample yields about 250,000 distinct CDR3 sequences, roughly 32% seen once. The sequenced sample was blood, either unsorted or a sorted T cell fraction (not recorded which). These receptors were obtained from a male donor with ankylosing spondylitis or in good health (not recorded which). The CDR3 runs from the conserved cysteine through the conserved F or W. The order of the fields is clone size, V gene, J gene, D gene, CDR3 DNA, CDR3 protein. A D gene is named only where the DNA matches it firmly. Clone size is stated in some rows and not others, as once, few, many or a class when expanded.

few,TRBV29-1,TRBJ2-2,TRBD1,TGCAGCGTTGAACACAGGGGTAACACCGGGGAGCTGTTTTTT,CSVEHRGNTGELFF
many,TRBV6-1,TRBJ2-3,-,TGTGCCAGCAGGGACATCCGCACAGATACGCAGTATTTT,CASRDIRTDTQYF
-,TRBV5-6,TRBJ1-2,TRBD1,TGTGCCAGCAGCCCGCTCTGGACAGGCTATGGCTACACCTTC,CASSPLWTGYGYTF
-,TRBV27,TRBJ1-1,TRBD1,TGTGCCAGTAAAGACAGGGGGTTAAACACTGAAGCTTTCTTT,CASKDRGLNTEAFF
-,TRBV5-1,TRBJ2-3,-,TGCGCCAGCAGCTTGGCGGGCGGTATGCAGGGCGATACGCAGTATTTT,CASSLAGGMQGDTQYF
-,TRBV3-1,TRBJ2-7,TRBD2,TGTGCCAGCAGCCCCAAACTAGCGGGGGCTCTCAAGCAGTACTTC,CASSPKLAGALKQYF
-,TRBV29-1,TRBJ2-6,-,TGCAGCGTCAATGAGGGGAATTCTGGGGCCAACGTCCTGACTTTC,CSVNEGNSGANVLTF
few,TRBV7-2,TRBJ1-5,-,TGTGCCAGCAGCTTAGGGGGCCGCAATCAGCCCCAGCATTTT,CASSLGGRNQPQHF
few,TRBV9,TRBJ2-5,-,TGTGCCAGCAGCGTAGCGGGTGTCCAAGAGACCCAGTACTTC,CASSVAGVQETQYF
-,TRBV29-1,TRBJ2-2,-,TGCAGCGCCGCGGGACCAGGAAGGGGGAACACCGGGGAGCTGTTTTTT,CSAAGPGRGNTGELFF
few,TRBV4-1,TRBJ2-3,-,TGCGCCAGCAGCCAAGCCCTCGGCCGGGCAGATACGCAGTATTTT,CASSQALGRADTQYF
-,TRBV4-1,TRBJ2-7,-,TGCGCCAGCAGCCAACAGGTTTCCTACGAGCAGTACTTC,CASSQQVSYEQYF
-,TRBV5-6,TRBJ2-7,-,TGTGCCAGCAGCCTGGGAGGCGTTCCTTACGAGCAGTACTTC,CASSLGGVPYEQYF
-,TRBV10-3,TRBJ2-3,TRBD2,TGTGCCACGGCTAGCGGGGGGGCCTGGGATACGCAGTATTTT,CATASGGAWDTQYF
few,TRBV7-3,TRBJ2-3,-,TGTGCCAGCAGCTTACAGGGTACGGTCCTGGATACGCAGTATTTT,CASSLQGTVLDTQYF
few,TRBV29-1,TRBJ2-1,TRBD1,TGCAGCGCCCTTGGACAGGGCAATGAGCAGTTCTTC,CSALGQGNEQFF
-,TRBV5-6,TRBJ2-1,-,TGTGCCAGCAGCTTGGCAGGGGCAATTAGATTGGATGAGCAGTTCTTC,CASSLAGAIRLDEQFF
many,TRBV20-1,TRBJ2-1,TRBD1,TGCAGTGCTCGGGACAGCACCTACAATGAGCAGTTCTTC,CSARDSTYNEQFF
-,TRBV6-5,TRBJ2-2,-,TGTGCCAGCAGTCTGACCCCCGGGGAGCTGTTTTTT,CASSLTPGELFF
-,TRBV25-1,TRBJ2-7,-,TGTGCCAGCATGCTAGAATCCTCCTACGAGCAGTACTTC,CASMLESSYEQYF
-,TRBV6-5,TRBJ1-1,-,TGTGCCAGCAGTTACTCGAAGGGGGGAAGTGGGCCAGAAGCTTTCTTT,CASSYSKGGSGPEAFF
-,TRBV29-1,TRBJ2-1,-,TGCAGCGTTGAAGGGCCCTTAAGCGATGAGCAGTTCTTC,CSVEGPLSDEQFF
few,TRBV20-1,TRBJ2-7,-,TGCAGTGCTGATACCGAGAATAAATCCTACGAGCAGTACTTC,CSADTENKSYEQYF
-,TRBV12-3/TRBV12-4,TRBJ1-1,-,TGTGCCAGCAGTTACCAGGGAGGGGGGCTTTCTGAAGCTTTCTTT,CASSYQGGGLSEAFF
-,TRBV4-2,TRBJ1-1,TRBD1,TGTGCCAGCAGCCAAATACAGGGGTTCACTGAAGCTTTCTTT,CASSQIQGFTEAFF
few,TRBV10-2,TRBJ2-1,-,TGCGCCAGCATTCAGGGAGCTGAGCAGTTCTTC,CASIQGAEQFF
few,TRBV20-1,TRBJ2-3,-,TGCAGTGCAGGGGTTACGGACCGTCGGACAGATACGCAGTATTTT,CSAGVTDRRTDTQYF
many,TRBV6-1,TRBJ2-7,TRBD2,TGTGCCAGCAGTCTAGCGGGGGTGTCCTACGAGCAGTACTTC,CASSLAGVSYEQYF
-,TRBV7-2,TRBJ2-5,-,TGTGCCAGCAGCCCACGGGGCATACCGTACCAAGAGACCCAGTACTTC,CASSPRGIPYQETQYF
few,TRBV6-9,TRBJ2-7,TRBD2,TGTGCCAGCAGTTATTCTGTGGGGACTATGTGGTGTGAGCAGTACTTC,CASSYSVGTMWCEQYF
-,TRBV6-1,TRBJ2-3,TRBD1,TGTGCCAGCAGCCAAACGGGACAGGGGATTAGCACAGATACGCAGTATTTT,CASSQTGQGISTDTQYF